The 23 T cell receptor beta chains in this list originate from one sample, sequenced in a study of T-cell memory formation after mild COVID-19 (dated by TCRdb to about 2021). Libraries came from 5' RACE. The sequencing machine was an Illumina NovaSeq 6000. TCRdb handled the public reads itself, with Q25 trimming in fastp and clone calling in MiXCR, and kept productive beta chains. Each entry is one CDR3 protein sequence, shown with its most common DNA and genes. The table for this sample lists tens of thousands of distinct CDR3 sequences; roughly 6.6% of them were counted only once. In total, the top ten clones hold roughly 0.79% of the sample. Source material: PBMCs or a T cell subset sorted from them (not recorded which). These receptors were taken from an adult who had mild COVID-19 (a few samples of this study predate the infection). The sample titles of this study are shuffled in the database, so cell type and time point are left out.

This clonotype was detected ten times or more. The chain employs TRBV6-5 and TRBJ1-1; D is uncertain. CDR3 length equals 11 residues. Trimming left V 7 bases short and J 4 bases short, with 7 bases between. CDR1 MNHEY and CDR2 SVGAGI come from the germline V gene. CDR3 sequence: CASTGGTEAFF. The CDR3 nucleotides are TGTGCCAGCACCGGAGGCACTGAAGCTTTCTTT.

The sample holds a few counts of this clonotype. The chain carries TRBV5-1 and TRBJ1-1; tentatively, D is TRBD1 (5 bases). The CDR3 has 15 amino acids. V was clipped by 0 bases and J by 5 bases, with 14 bases between them. Germline CDR1 SGHRS, CDR2 YFSETQ. The CDR3 reads CASSLVAGLSTEAFF. CDR3 sequence (DNA): TGCGCCAGCAGCTTGGTCGCAGGGTTGAGTACTGAAGCTTTCTTT.

In its sample, this clonotype was seen many times. The J gene is TRBJ2-1, the V gene TRBV5-1; possibly TRBD2 for D (6 bases). The germline gives CDR1 SGHRS, CDR2 YFSETQ. V was cut by 0 bases and J by 5 bases, with 9 bases left in between. The CDR3 has 14 residues. The CDR3: CASSLVGSNNEQFF. The CDR3 nucleotides are TGCGCCAGCAGCTTGGTCGGGAGCAACAATGAGCAGTTCTTC.

This clonotype was observed at least ten times. The chain's CDR3 is CASSQVLRAYEQYF. CDR3 nucleotides: TGCGCCAGCAGCCAAGTATTGCGGGCCTACGAGCAGTACTTC. This sequence joins TRBV4-3 and TRBJ2-7, with D perhaps matching TRBD2 (5 bases). This CDR3 region has 14 residues. CDR1 is LGHNA, CDR2 YSLEER, per germline. V lost 1 base to trimming and J lost 2 bases, with 9 bases between them.

This clonotype was observed many times. The V and J genes are TRBV7-8 and TRBJ1-1; maybe TRBD1 (6 bases). Germline V lookup: CDR1 SGHVS, CDR2 FQNEAQ. The CDR3 runs to 15 residues. V lost 6 bases, J lost 0 bases, and 14 bases lay in between. The CDR3 is CASSSRAGVNTEAFF. As DNA, the CDR3 is TGTGCCAGCAGTTCCAGAGCAGGGGTGAACACTGAAGCTTTCTTT.

This clonotype was seen many times. The chain recombines TRBV5-6 with TRBJ2-7; perhaps D is TRBD1 or TRBD2 (5 bases each). The germline V and J ends were trimmed by 0 bases and 7 bases, with 11 bases remaining between them. The CDR3 is 13 residues long. CDR1 SGHDT and CDR2 YYEEEE come from the germline V gene. This chain's CDR3 is CASSLGGAREQYF. The CDR3 DNA is TGTGCCAGCAGCTTGGGAGGGGCAAGGGAGCAGTACTTC.

This clonotype was counted at least ten times. The chain links TRBV10-3 to TRBJ2-3; TRBD2 matches at 8 bases. V lost 3 bases and J lost 5; bases outside the gene matches: 7. Looked up from germline, CDR1 is ENHRY and CDR2 is SYGVKD. CDR3 length: 15 residues. The CDR3 DNA sequence: TGTGCCATCAGTGAAAAACTAGCGGAGGGAGATACGCAGTATTTT. This encodes CAISEKLAEGDTQYF.

This clonotype was counted at least ten times. This chain connects TRBV30 to TRBJ1-5; TRBD1 is a possible D gene (5 bases). The CDR3 runs 14 residues. V lost 0 bases and J 2 bases, leaving 8 bases between the germline ends. Germline CDR1 reads GTSNPN; CDR2 reads SVGIG (reference sequence). CDR3 DNA sequence: TGTGCCTGGAGTGTAAAAGGGGGCAATCAGCCCCAGCATTTT. Translated: CAWSVKGGNQPQHF.

About this clonotype: This may stem from a read error, because a much larger clone lies one nucleotide away. The rearrangement joins TRBV20-1 to TRBJ2-1, with D possibly matching TRBD2 (5 bases). CDR1 and CDR2 from the germline V gene are DFQATT and SNEGSKA (reference sequence). CDR3 size: 12 residues. The CDR3 bases are TGCAGGGCTAACAAAGGGAGAAATGAGCAGTTCTTC. Translating it yields CRANKGRNEQFF.

The V call is TRBV24-1, the J call TRBJ1-1; D unclear. Deletions cut 1 base from V and 5 bases from J, with 4 bases between. CDR1 and CDR2 from the germline V gene are KGHDR and SFDVKD. The CDR3 contains 12 residues. CDR3 sequence reads: CATSDLGTEAFF. The CDR3 DNA sequence: TGTGCCACCAGTGATTTAGGGACTGAAGCTTTCTTT.

The chain has TRBV3-2 and TRBJ2-3; TRBD1, the table's D call, was not compared with the DNA. TRBV3-2 is an annotated pseudogene. This CDR3 comprises 17 residues. This CDR3 reads CASSQDISLHRDDTQYF. The CDR3 bases are TGTGCCAGCAGCCAAGATATTTCACTCCACCGGGACGATACGCAGTATTTT.

Turning to this clonotype: Just one base apart from a much larger clone, this may be a read error. The gene calls are TRBV27 and TRBJ2-1, with TRBD1 matching 12 bases. This CDR3 has 13 residues. Germline V lookup: CDR1 MNHEY, CDR2 SMNVEV (reference sequence). In DNA, the CDR3 is TGTGCCAGCAGTTTAGGGACAGGGGGCCGCCTGTTATTC. It specifies CASSLGTGGRLLF.

This clonotype was observed at least ten times. The chain uses TRBV5-1 and TRBJ2-2, with D possibly TRBD1 on 6 matching bases. Trimming shortened V by 4 bases and J by 5 bases, and 15 bases separated the two germline ends. Germline loops: CDR1 SGHRS, CDR2 YFSETQ. The CDR3 runs to 15 residues. The CDR3 nucleotides read TGCGCCAGCAGCCAAACAGGGAGCCGGACCGGGGAGCTGTTTTTT. It yields the protein CASSQTGSRTGELFF.

This clonotype was seen more than once but under ten times. The chain uses TRBV24-1 and TRBJ1-4; 7 nucleotides align to TRBD1. Unmatched junction bases numbered 4, after V lost 3 bases and J lost 13 bases. The CDR3 has 12 amino acids. Germline V CDR1 and CDR2: KGHDR, SFDVKD. In DNA form, the CDR3 reads TGTGCCACCAGTGATCACAGGGGCGGACTGTTTTTT. Its protein is CATSDHRGGLFF.

This clonotype showed up many times. The CDR3 sequence is CASSLPPLSTGELFF. As DNA, the CDR3 is TGTGCCAGCAGCTTACCCCCCCTGAGCACCGGGGAGCTGTTTTTT. V and J are TRBV11-2 and TRBJ2-2, with D unresolved. Germline V gene sequence: CDR1 SGHAT, CDR2 FQNNGV. This CDR3 region has 15 residues. Trimming left V 2 bases short and J 4 bases short, with 11 bases between.

This clonotype showed up many times. This chain uses TRBV4-1 with TRBJ2-2, with TRBD1 matching 9 bases. CDR1 is MGHRA and CDR2 is YSYEKL in the germline V gene. The CDR3 extends over 15 amino acids. The V gene end was trimmed by 0 bases and the J gene end by 6 bases; junction bases not matched to a gene: 2. The CDR3 region is CASSQDDRGAGELFF. The CDR3 bases are TGCGCCAGCAGCCAAGATGACAGGGGGGCCGGGGAGCTGTTTTTT.

This clonotype appeared a few times. V gene TRBV10-2 combines with J gene TRBJ1-6; TRBD1 might be the D (5 bases). V dropped 2 bases and J dropped 6 bases, with 11 bases sitting between them. In germline, CDR1 is WSHSY, CDR2 SAAADI. This CDR3 has 15 amino acids. CDR3: CASSEPPGLNSPLHF. The CDR3 coding sequence is TGCGCCAGCAGTGAGCCTCCGGGGCTTAATTCACCCCTCCACTTT.

This clonotype showed up many times. The V gene is TRBV7-2, the J gene TRBJ2-3, with 8 bases fitting TRBD1. Germline assignment: CDR1 SGHTA and CDR2 FQGNSA. This CDR3 is built from 15 residues. V lost 1 base, J lost 5 bases, and 5 bases stayed unmatched. This CDR3 is CASSLGQGAVDTQYF. The CDR3 DNA is TGTGCCAGCAGCTTAGGGCAGGGGGCCGTAGATACGCAGTATTTT.

J is TRBJ2-7 and V is TRBV20-1, with 9 positions matching TRBD1. Germline CDR1 and CDR2: DFQATT and SNEGSKA (reference sequence). The CDR3 has 14 amino acids. Unmatched junction bases numbered 11, after V lost 4 bases and J lost 7 bases. The CDR3 is CSAMFPRDRVEQYF. CDR3 in DNA: TGCAGTGCTATGTTTCCCCGGGACAGGGTTGAGCAGTACTTC.

V and J are TRBV12-3 or TRBV12-4 and TRBJ1-4; no definite D call. The CDR3 spans 12 residues. Trimming removed 3 bases from V and 7 bases from J, with 6 bases in between. The CDR3 sequence: CASSFNREKLFF. DNA for the CDR3: TGTGCCAGCAGTTTCAATCGTGAAAAACTGTTTTTT.

This clonotype was observed at least ten times. V is TRBV12-3 or TRBV12-4 and J is TRBJ2-7, with D unresolved. This CDR3 is 15 amino acids long. Trimming took 5 bases from V and 3 from J, leaving 17 bases between them. The CDR3 coding sequence is TGTGCCAGCAGTCTGCGTACGGCTCGGGTCTACGAGCAGTACTTC. Translated: CASSLRTARVYEQYF.

A few counts support this clonotype. The genes are TRBV19 and TRBJ2-7, with TRBD2 matching 10 bases. Trimming took 6 bases from V and 6 from J; bases not matched to a gene: 11. Germline assignment: CDR1 LNHDA and CDR2 SQIVND (reference sequence). CDR3 length: 15 residues. The CDR3 nucleotides are TGTGCCAGTAGATCCCCCAGCGGGAGGGCCCGCGAGCAGTACTTC. This encodes CASRSPSGRAREQYF.

The V and J genes are TRBV5-1 and TRBJ2-3; D may be TRBD2 (6 bases). The ends were cut back, 3 bases at V and 6 bases at J, with 20 bases in the middle. The CDR3 loop spans 16 amino acids. From germline, CDR1 is SGHRS and CDR2 YFSETQ. The CDR3 loop reads CASSWAQSRGSDTQYF. The CDR3 DNA follows: TGCGCCAGCAGCTGGGCTCAGAGTCGGGGGAGTGATACGCAGTATTTT.